This passage covers 27 T cell receptor beta chains from one sample sequenced in a study of CD8 T cells in Susac syndrome (dated by TCRdb to between 2018 and 2020). The method behind the library was the immunoSEQ multiplex PCR assay. RNA was extracted using the RNeasy kit, and roughly 0.45 to 1 microgram was reverse transcribed with random hexamers. The raw public data were reprocessed by TCRdb itself: fastp quality trimming at Q25, MiXCR clonotype calling, in-frame beta chains only. Every entry covers one CDR3 protein and lists the most common genes and DNA from its rows. The sample yields some 260,000 distinct CDR3 sequences; 85% were counted once. Jointly, the top ten make up approximately 0.11% of the sample. Sequencing was performed on CD8+ T cells from PBMCs. The source is a human donor with multiple sclerosis.

V and J are TRBV12-3 or TRBV12-4 and TRBJ2-1, with D perhaps given as TRBD1 or TRBD2 (5 bases each). The CDR3 has 16 residues. Trimming shortened V by 7 bases and J by 4 bases, and 20 bases separated the two germline ends. The CDR3 bases are TGTGCCAGCACCCCGGGACCGGGCGAAGGGTACAATGAGCAGTTCTTC. Its translation: CASTPGPGEGYNEQFF.

This chain connects TRBV5-4 to TRBJ2-3, with 7 bases matching TRBD1. Germline V gene data show CDR1 as SGHNT and CDR2 as YYREEE (reference sequence). The V and J ends lost 0 bases and 6 bases, in that order; junction bases with no gene match: 7. The CDR3 runs to 15 residues. The CDR3 region is CASSLDRGSRDTQYF. For the CDR3, the DNA is TGTGCCAGCAGCTTGGACAGGGGTAGTAGGGATACGCAGTATTTT. Looking up the rest from reference TRBV5-4 and TRBJ2-3 gives the full variable domain: ETGVTQSPTHLIKTRGQQVTLRCSSQSGHNTVSWYQQALGQGPQFIFQYYREEENGRGNFPPRFSGLQFPNYSSELNVNALELDDSALYLCASSLDRGSRDTQYFGPGTRLTVL.

The V call is TRBV12-3 or TRBV12-4, the J call TRBJ1-5; no clear D gene. Between the trimmed V and J ends, which lost 5 bases and 1 base, there was a span of 12 bases. The CDR3 is 15 amino acids. The chain's CDR3 is CASSSGPLSNQPQHF. The CDR3, as DNA: TGTGCCAGCAGTAGCGGGCCTTTAAGCAATCAGCCCCAGCATTTT.

V is TRBV9 and J is TRBJ2-3; 7 bases are a match to TRBD1. V shed 4 bases and J 1 base; nucleotides not matched to a gene: 6. The V gene's germline CDR1 is SGDLS and CDR2 YYNGEE. The CDR3 has 15 amino acids. This CDR3 is CASSPGQYRTDTQYF. The CDR3 region has the DNA TGTGCCAGCAGCCCGGGACAGTATCGCACAGATACGCAGTATTTT.

This chain connects TRBV6-5 to TRBJ1-6; D uncertain. This CDR3 region has 14 residues. Trimming removed 0 bases at V and 5 bases at J, with 5 bases between. Germline V gene lookup returns CDR1 MNHEY and CDR2 SVGAGI. Here the CDR3 reads CASSYSGDNSPLHF. The CDR3 bases are TGTGCCAGCAGTTACTCGGGAGATAATTCACCCCTCCACTTT.

This clonotype has a handful of counts. The chain uses TRBV7-6 and TRBJ2-7; the match to TRBD2 covers 8 bases. The CDR3 totals 14 residues. V was pared by 5 bases and J by 2 bases, with 5 bases of the junction left unmatched. Per germline, CDR1 SGHVS and CDR2 FNYEAQ. This CDR3 reads CASSVPGLAYEQYF. The CDR3 region has the DNA TGTGCCAGCAGCGTACCGGGACTAGCCTACGAGCAGTACTTC. The full variable domain, with the rest looked up from reference TRBV7-6 and TRBJ2-7, is GAGVSQSPRYKVTKRGQDVALRCDPISGHVSLYWYRQALGQGPEFLTYFNYEAQQDKSGLPNDRFSAERPEGSISTLTIQRTEQRDSAMYRCASSVPGLAYEQYFGPGTRLTVT.

The chain combines TRBV28 with TRBJ2-5; no definite D call. CDR1 and CDR2 from the germline V gene are MDHEN and SYDVKM. V was pared by 4 bases and J by 0 bases, with 3 bases between. This CDR3 region has 12 residues. Here the CDR3 reads CASSSYQETQYF. CDR3 nucleotide sequence: TGTGCCAGCAGTTCGTACCAAGAGACCCAGTACTTC.

V gene TRBV30 combines with J gene TRBJ2-1, with 10 bases that match TRBD1. V lost 1 base and J lost 4; bases outside the gene matches: 4. This CDR3 region has 15 residues. Germline assignment: CDR1 GTSNPN and CDR2 SVGIG (reference sequence). CDR3 amino acids: CAWSAGTGDYNEQFF. The CDR3 DNA follows: TGTGCCTGGAGTGCCGGGACAGGGGATTACAATGAGCAGTTCTTC.

The V call is TRBV27, the J call TRBJ1-1; D possibly corresponds to TRBD1 (5 bases). Germline values: CDR1 MNHEY, CDR2 SMNVEV (reference sequence). The CDR3 sequence is 15 residues long. The germline V and J ends were trimmed by 0 bases and 0 bases, with 8 bases remaining between them. The CDR3 DNA follows: TGTGCCAGCAGTTTATCCCCAGGGATGAACACTGAAGCTTTCTTT. Translated: CASSLSPGMNTEAFF.

The V gene is TRBV28, the J gene TRBJ1-4; tentatively, D is TRBD1 (5 bases). This CDR3 spans 12 amino acids. CDR1 and CDR2 (germline): MDHEN, SYDVKM. With 6 bases removed from V and 11 bases from J, the gap between germline ends came to 13 bases. CDR3 residues: CASSPDRGKLFF. Written as DNA, the CDR3 is TGTGCCAGCAGCCCAGACCGGGGGAAACTGTTTTTT. Filled out from reference TRBV28 and TRBJ1-4, the complete variable domain reads DVKVTQSSRYLVKRTGEKVFLECVQDMDHENMFWYRQDPGLGLRLIYFSYDVKMKEKGDIPEGYSVSREKKERFSLILESASTNQTSMYLCASSPDRGKLFFGSGTQLSVL.

The V call is TRBV10-3, the J call TRBJ1-2, with D perhaps TRBD1 (6 bases). Germline V gives CDR1 ENHRY, CDR2 SYGVKD. CDR3 length: 11 amino acids. Trimming stripped 10 bases from V and 8 bases from J, with 14 bases between. The CDR3 DNA follows: TGTGCCACCTACCGGGGGCAAGGCTACACCTTC. Amino acids: CATYRGQGYTF.

The V gene is TRBV20-1, the J gene TRBJ2-3; 11 bases fit TRBD2. Germline lookup yields CDR1 DFQATT and CDR2 SNEGSKA (reference sequence). The CDR3 consists of 14 residues. V was clipped by 5 bases and J by 7 bases; unmatched bases: 8. The chain's CDR3 is CSAGPGTSGYTQYF. The CDR3 DNA reads as TGCAGTGCTGGCCCCGGGACTAGCGGATATACGCAGTATTTT.

This clonotype was seen a few times. The V call is TRBV5-1, the J call TRBJ2-5, with D perhaps TRBD1 or TRBD2 (5 bases each). V shed 6 bases and J shed 7 bases, with 19 bases lying between them. The germline V gene has CDR1 SGHRS and CDR2 YFSETQ. This CDR3 is built from 14 residues. The CDR3 protein is CASNSPGHTGTQYF. The CDR3 coding sequence is TGCGCCAGCAATTCTCCGGGGCATACGGGGACCCAGTACTTC.

The chain carries TRBV2 and TRBJ2-7, with 7 nucleotides matching TRBD1. Germline V gene data show CDR1 as SNHLY and CDR2 as FYNNEI. The trim removed 7 bases at V and 1 base at J, leaving 7 bases unmatched. This CDR3 is 14 amino acids long. The CDR3 region is CASIGTEVSYEQYF. The CDR3 DNA reads as TGTGCCAGCATCGGGACAGAGGTTTCCTACGAGCAGTACTTC.

This clonotype was found a few times. The gene calls are TRBV6-1 and TRBJ2-5; 11 bases are a match to TRBD1. V trimming: 6 bases; J trimming: 5 bases; junction bases outside the gene matches: 2. Germline V gives CDR1 MNHNS, CDR2 SASEGT. This CDR3 has 13 residues. For the CDR3, the DNA is TGTGCCAGCAGGGACAGGGGGCGCGAGACCCAGTACTTC. Encoded protein: CASRDRGRETQYF.

This sequence joins TRBV14 and TRBJ2-7; 15 nucleotides agree with TRBD2. Unmatched junction bases numbered 9, after V lost 6 bases and J lost 6 bases. Germline CDR1 is SGHDN and CDR2 is FVKESK. The CDR3 runs to 16 residues. Written as DNA, the CDR3 is TGTGCCAGCAGGCCGGGGACTAGCGGGAGGATCGGCGAGCAGTACTTC. Its protein product is CASRPGTSGRIGEQYF.

The rearrangement uses TRBV2 and TRBJ1-1; possibly TRBD1 for D (5 bases). The CDR3 sequence is 14 residues long. Trimming shortened V by 7 bases and J by 3 bases, and 15 bases separated the two germline ends. CDR1 SNHLY and CDR2 FYNNEI come from the germline V gene. CDR3 sequence reads: CASKTPGGYTEAFF. Here the CDR3 DNA reads TGTGCCAGCAAAACACCCGGGGGGTACACTGAAGCTTTCTTT.

The chain is built from TRBV27 and TRBJ2-3; 7 bases match TRBD1. The V gene end was trimmed by 5 bases and the J gene end by 2 bases; junction bases not matched to a gene: 4. From germline, CDR1 is MNHEY and CDR2 SMNVEV (reference sequence). The CDR3 loop spans 14 amino acids. The CDR3 spells CASSDRAATDTQYF. The CDR3 DNA reads as TGTGCCAGCAGTGACAGGGCGGCCACAGATACGCAGTATTTT.

Concerning this clonotype itself: Sequence at one end of the junction differs from germline and may be a read error. V and J are TRBV6-1 and TRBJ2-1, with 8 positions matching TRBD1. This CDR3 region has 15 residues. CDR1 MNHNS and CDR2 SASEGT come from the germline V gene. The chain's CDR3 is CAISEEAGGLNEQFF. CDR3 DNA: TGTGCCATCAGTGAGGAGGCAGGGGGCTTAAATGAGCAGTTCTTC.

This clonotype has just a few counts. The chain uses TRBV6-1 and TRBJ1-1, with TRBD1 identical over 7 bases. V trimming: 9 bases; J trimming: 5 bases; junction bases outside the gene matches: 6. Germline V CDR1 and CDR2: MNHNS, SASEGT. This CDR3 is 12 amino acids long. In DNA form, the CDR3 reads TGTGCCAGTCGTAAGGGGGCGACTGAAGCTTTCTTT. It translates to CASRKGATEAFF.

The rearrangement uses TRBV6-4 and TRBJ2-1, with D possibly being TRBD1 or TRBD2 (6 bases each). V was pared by 4 bases and J by 0 bases, with 19 bases between. Germline CDR1 and CDR2: MRHNA and SNTAGT. The CDR3 contains 18 residues. The chain's CDR3 is CASSAPREGGYSYNEQFF. The CDR3 DNA follows: TGTGCCAGCAGTGCCCCGCGGGAAGGGGGGTACTCCTACAATGAGCAGTTCTTC.

The CDR3 DNA reads TGCGCCAGCAGCTCGGGACAGGGGGCGGATGAAGCTTTCTTT. Its translation is CASSSGQGADEAFF. This rearrangement joins TRBV5-1 to TRBJ1-1; TRBD1 agrees at 12 bases. Germline CDR1 and CDR2: SGHRS and YFSETQ. This CDR3 has 14 residues. Trimming cost V 3 bases and J 7 bases; bases outside gene matches: 4.

This sequence joins TRBV28 and TRBJ2-7; the D gene could be TRBD1 or TRBD2 (5 bases each). The CDR3 has 16 residues. Germline V CDR1 and CDR2: MDHEN, SYDVKM. V lost 3 bases to trimming and J lost 5 bases, with 20 bases between them. CDR3 in DNA: TGTGCCAGCAGTTTGTCCGGGACGGGGTTTTGGGACGAGCAGTACTTC. Its protein product is CASSLSGTGFWDEQYF.

The gene calls are TRBV12-5 and TRBJ2-1; D is ambiguous. There are 13 residues in the CDR3. Trimming left V 6 bases short and J 8 bases short, with 14 bases between. CDR1 is LGHNT and CDR2 is FRNRAP in the germline V gene. DNA for the CDR3: TGTGCTAGTGGGCTAGATTTCGGTGATGAGCAGTTCTTC. Encoded protein: CASGLDFGDEQFF.

The rearrangement links TRBV30 to TRBJ2-7, with TRBD2 matching over 9 bases. The CDR3 extends over 14 amino acids. The germline CDR1 and CDR2 sequences are GTSNPN and SVGIG (reference sequence). V was clipped by 4 bases and J by 0 bases; unmatched bases: 4. CDR3 nucleotides: TGTGCCTGGAACTTAGCGGGAGCCTCCTACGAGCAGTACTTC. Protein: CAWNLAGASYEQYF.

The V and J genes are TRBV28 and TRBJ2-1; TRBD1 might be the D (7 bases). Looked up from germline, CDR1 is MDHEN and CDR2 is SYDVKM. Trimming removed 5 bases from V and 1 base from J, with 15 bases in between. This CDR3 is built from 16 residues. The CDR3 here is CASSGGTADSYNEQFF. The CDR3 DNA is TGTGCCAGCAGTGGGGGGACAGCCGATTCCTACAATGAGCAGTTCTTC.

The sample holds one count of this clonotype. V is TRBV30 and J is TRBJ1-1; no reliable D call. Trimming removed 2 bases at V and 2 bases at J, with 6 bases between. The CDR3 extends over 12 amino acids. The germline V gene encodes CDR1 GTSNPN and CDR2 SVGIG (reference sequence). CDR3 in DNA: TGTGCCTGGAGTCTATTTAACACTGAAGCTTTCTTT. Protein sequence: CAWSLFNTEAFF.